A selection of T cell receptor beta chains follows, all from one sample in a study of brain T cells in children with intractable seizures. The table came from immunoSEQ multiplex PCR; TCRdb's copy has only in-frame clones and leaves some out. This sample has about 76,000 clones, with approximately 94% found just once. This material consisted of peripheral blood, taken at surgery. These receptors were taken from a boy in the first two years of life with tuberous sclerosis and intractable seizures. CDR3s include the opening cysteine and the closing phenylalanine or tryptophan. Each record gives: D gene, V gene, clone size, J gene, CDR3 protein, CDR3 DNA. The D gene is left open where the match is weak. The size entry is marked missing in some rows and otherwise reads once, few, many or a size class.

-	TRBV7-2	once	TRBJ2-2	CASSLDGGFRYTGELFF	TGTGCCAGCAGCTTAGATGGGGGGTTTAGGTACACCGGGGAGCTGTTTTTT
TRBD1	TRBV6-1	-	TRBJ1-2	CASSERDSYGYTF	TGTGCCAGCAGTGAAAGGGACAGCTATGGCTACACCTTC
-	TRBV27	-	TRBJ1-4	CASSLSGGVGEKLFF	TGTGCCAGCAGTTTATCTGGGGGGGTTGGCGAAAAACTGTTTTTT
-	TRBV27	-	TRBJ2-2	CASSLSGTGELFF	TGTGCCAGCAGTTTATCGGGCACCGGGGAGCTGTTTTTT
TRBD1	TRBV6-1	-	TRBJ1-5	CASSVSTGTGDQPQHF	TGTGCCAGCAGTGTGAGTACCGGGACAGGGGACCAGCCCCAGCATTTT
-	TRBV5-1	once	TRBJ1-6	CASSLEGHRVGSPLHF	TGCGCCAGCAGCTTGGAAGGACATCGGGTAGGTTCACCCCTCCACTTT
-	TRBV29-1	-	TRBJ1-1	CSVYTRQTMNTEAFF	TGCAGCGTGTACACTCGACAGACGATGAACACTGAAGCTTTCTTT
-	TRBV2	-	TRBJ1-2	CASSTRGGGGDGYTF	TGTGCCAGCAGTACACGGGGAGGGGGAGGAGATGGCTACACCTTC
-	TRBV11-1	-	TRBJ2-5	CASTRAEETQYF	TGTGCCAGCACCCGCGCGGAAGAGACCCAGTACTTC
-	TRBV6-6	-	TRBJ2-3	CASSYGGTDTQYF	TGTGCCAGCAGTTATGGTGGCACAGATACGCAGTATTTT
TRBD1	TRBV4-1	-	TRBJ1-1	CASSQDPFRTGGNTEAFF	TGCGCCAGCAGCCAAGATCCCTTTCGGACAGGGGGGAACACTGAAGCTTTCTTT
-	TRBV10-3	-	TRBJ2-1	CASQEGEGYNEQFF	TGTGCCTCCCAGGAGGGGGAAGGGTACAATGAGCAGTTCTTC
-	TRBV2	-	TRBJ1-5	CASSEEDYSNQPQHF	TGTGCCAGCAGTGAAGAAGACTATAGCAATCAGCCCCAGCATTTT
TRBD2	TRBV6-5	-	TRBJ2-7	CATGGGSFSYEQYF	TGTGCCACCGGGGGGGGGAGTTTCTCCTACGAGCAGTACTTC
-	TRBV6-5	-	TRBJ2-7	CASSYNSGHPYEQYF	TGTGCCAGCAGTTACAATTCGGGACACCCGTACGAGCAGTACTTC
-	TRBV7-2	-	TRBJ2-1	CASSLPGSNEQFF	TGTGCCAGCAGCTTACCCGGGTCCAATGAGCAGTTCTTC
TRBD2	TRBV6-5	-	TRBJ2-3	CASSSVAGGTDTQYF	TGTGCCAGCAGTTCCGTAGCGGGGGGCACAGATACGCAGTATTTT
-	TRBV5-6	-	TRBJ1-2	CASSESGQGIYGYTF	TGTGCCAGCAGCGAGTCAGGGCAGGGAATCTATGGCTACACCTTC
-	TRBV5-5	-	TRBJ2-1	CASSYYNEQFF	TGTGCCAGCAGCTACTACAATGAGCAGTTCTTC
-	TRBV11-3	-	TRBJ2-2	CASSPVGTGELFF	TGTGCCAGCAGCCCTGTGGGCACCGGGGAGCTGTTTTTT
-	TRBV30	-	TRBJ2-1	CAWSQGPGLAFNEQFF	TGTGCCTGGAGTCAAGGACCGGGACTTGCCTTCAATGAGCAGTTCTTC
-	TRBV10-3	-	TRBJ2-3	CAISESNFAGYTDTQYF	TGTGCCATCAGTGAGTCGAATTTCGCGGGGTACACAGATACGCAGTATTTT
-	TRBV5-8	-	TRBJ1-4	CASSLGQPGLFF	TGTGCCAGCAGCTTGGGACAGCCCGGGCTGTTTTTT
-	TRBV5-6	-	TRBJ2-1	CASSLDRTSRPRRFF	TGTGCCAGCAGCCTAGACAGGACTTCGCGCCCTAGGCGGTTCTTC
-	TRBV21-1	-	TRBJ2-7	CASSKKGHTYEQYF	TGTGCCAGCAGCAAGAAGGGACATACCTACGAGCAGTACTTC
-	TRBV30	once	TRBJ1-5	CAWSVRGWSNQPQHF	TGTGCCTGGAGTGTACGGGGGTGGAGCAATCAGCCCCAGCATTTT
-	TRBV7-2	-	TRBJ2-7	CASTQPRSDEQYF	TGTGCCAGCACCCAACCCAGGTCGGACGAGCAGTACTTC
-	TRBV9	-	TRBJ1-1	CASSVVPQNTEAFF	TGTGCCAGCAGCGTAGTCCCCCAGAACACTGAAGCTTTCTTT
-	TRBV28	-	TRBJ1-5	CASSFGSEGEPQHF	TGTGCCAGCAGTTTCGGGTCCGAAGGAGAGCCCCAGCATTTT
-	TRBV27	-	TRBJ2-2	CASSFGHLNTGELFF	TGTGCCAGCAGTTTCGGACATTTGAACACCGGGGAGCTGTTTTTT
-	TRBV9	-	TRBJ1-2	CASSVGQEGGSGYTF	TGTGCCAGCAGCGTAGGACAGGAGGGAGGGTCTGGCTACACCTTC
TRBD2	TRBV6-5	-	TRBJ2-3	CASSFKTSGVTDTQYF	TGTGCCAGCAGTTTTAAGACTAGCGGGGTCACAGATACGCAGTATTTT
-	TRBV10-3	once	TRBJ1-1	CAITKGMDTEAFF	TGTGCCATCACGAAGGGGATGGACACTGAAGCTTTCTTT
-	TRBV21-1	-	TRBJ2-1	CASRARTWTNEQFF	TGTGCCAGCAGAGCCAGGACCTGGACCAATGAGCAGTTCTTC
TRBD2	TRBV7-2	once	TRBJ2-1	CASSPRRVAGGGEQFF	TGTGCCAGCAGCCCCCGGAGGGTAGCGGGAGGAGGTGAGCAGTTCTTC
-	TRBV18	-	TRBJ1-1	CASSPGQEAFF	TGTGCCAGCTCACCTGGACAGGAAGCTTTCTTT
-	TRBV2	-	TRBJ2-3	CASRPLAEGTDTQYF	TGTGCCAGCAGACCACTAGCTGAAGGCACAGATACGCAGTATTTT
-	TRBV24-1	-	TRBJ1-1	CATSANDWGEAFF	TGTGCCACCAGTGCTAACGATTGGGGTGAAGCTTTCTTT
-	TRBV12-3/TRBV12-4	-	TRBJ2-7	CASFIVYEQYF	TGTGCCAGCTTCATAGTGTACGAGCAGTACTTC
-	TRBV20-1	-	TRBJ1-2	CSASGVDQWLHTF	TGCAGTGCTAGTGGTGTGGATCAATGGCTACACACCTTC
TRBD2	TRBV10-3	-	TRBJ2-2	CAISLGGGGGPHTGELFF	TGTGCCATCAGCCTAGGTGGAGGCGGGGGGCCGCACACCGGGGAGCTGTTTTTT
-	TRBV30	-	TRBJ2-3	CAWSAGVSTDTQYF	TGTGCCTGGAGTGCGGGGGTTAGCACAGATACGCAGTATTTT
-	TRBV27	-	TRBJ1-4	CASSLAAQWTEKLFF	TGTGCCAGCAGTTTGGCTGCCCAGTGGACTGAAAAACTGTTTTTT
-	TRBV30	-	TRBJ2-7	CAWSIFKQGYSYEQYF	TGTGCCTGGAGTATTTTTAAACAGGGTTACTCCTACGAGCAGTACTTC
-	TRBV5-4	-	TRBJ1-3	CASSLGGGVRGNTIYF	TGTGCCAGCAGCTTGGGTGGGGGGGTGCGAGGAAACACCATATATTTT
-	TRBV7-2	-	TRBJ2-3	CASSLVPRDTQYF	TGTGCCAGCAGCTTAGTTCCTAGAGATACGCAGTATTTT
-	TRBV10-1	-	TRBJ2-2	CASSDTWTTGELFF	TGCGCCAGCAGTGACACCTGGACCACCGGGGAGCTGTTTTTT
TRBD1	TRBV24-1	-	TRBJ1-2	CATSAYMVDRAVYGYTF	TGTGCCACCAGTGCCTATATGGTGGACAGGGCTGTCTATGGCTACACCTTC
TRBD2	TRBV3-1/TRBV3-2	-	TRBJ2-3	CASSQNGLAGGSDTQYF	TGTGCCAGCAGCCAAAACGGACTAGCGGGAGGATCAGATACGCAGTATTTT
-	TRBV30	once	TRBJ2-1	CAWMSVRINNEQFF	TGTGCCTGGATGTCGGTCAGGATCAACAATGAGCAGTTCTTC
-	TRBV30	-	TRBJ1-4	CAWSVDSQLNEKLFF	TGTGCCTGGAGTGTAGACTCTCAGCTTAATGAAAAACTGTTTTTT
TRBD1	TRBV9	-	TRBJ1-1	CASSVGGQFARTEAFF	TGTGCCAGCAGCGTAGGGGGACAGTTCGCGAGGACTGAAGCTTTCTTT